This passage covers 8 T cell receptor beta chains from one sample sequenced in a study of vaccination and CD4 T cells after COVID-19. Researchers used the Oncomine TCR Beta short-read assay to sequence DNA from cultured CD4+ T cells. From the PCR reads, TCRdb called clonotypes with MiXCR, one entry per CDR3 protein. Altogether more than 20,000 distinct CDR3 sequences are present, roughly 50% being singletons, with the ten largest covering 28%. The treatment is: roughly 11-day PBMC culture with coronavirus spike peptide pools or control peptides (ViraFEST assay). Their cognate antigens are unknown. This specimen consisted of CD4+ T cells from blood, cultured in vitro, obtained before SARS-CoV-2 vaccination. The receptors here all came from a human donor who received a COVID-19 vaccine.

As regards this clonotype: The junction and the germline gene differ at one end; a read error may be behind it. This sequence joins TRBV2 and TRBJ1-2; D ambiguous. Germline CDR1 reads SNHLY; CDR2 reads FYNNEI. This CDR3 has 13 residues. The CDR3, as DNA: TGTGCCAGCAGTGTAGGCATTAACTATGGCCACACCTTC. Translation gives CASSVGINYGHTF.

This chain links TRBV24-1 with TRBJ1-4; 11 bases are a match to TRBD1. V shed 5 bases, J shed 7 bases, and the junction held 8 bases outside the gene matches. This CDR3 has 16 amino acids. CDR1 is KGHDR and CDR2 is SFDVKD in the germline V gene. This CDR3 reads CATSAGGTGGPEKLFF. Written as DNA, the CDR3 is TGTGCCACCAGTGCCGGGGGGACAGGGGGGCCTGAAAAACTGTTTTTT.

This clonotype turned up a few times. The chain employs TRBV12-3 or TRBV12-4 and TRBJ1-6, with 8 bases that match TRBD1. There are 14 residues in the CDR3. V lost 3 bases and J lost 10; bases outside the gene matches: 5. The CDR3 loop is CASSFMGQASPLHF. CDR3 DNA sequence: TGTGCCAGCAGTTTTATGGGACAGGCCTCACCCCTCCACTTT.

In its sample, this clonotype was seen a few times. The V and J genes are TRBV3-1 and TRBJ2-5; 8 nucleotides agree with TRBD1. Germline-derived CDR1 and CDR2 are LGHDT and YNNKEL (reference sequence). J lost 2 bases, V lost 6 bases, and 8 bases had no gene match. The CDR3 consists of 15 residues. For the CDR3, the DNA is TGTGCCAGCAGTCTCCGGACAGGGCGGCAAGAGACCCAGTACTTC. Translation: CASSLRTGRQETQYF.

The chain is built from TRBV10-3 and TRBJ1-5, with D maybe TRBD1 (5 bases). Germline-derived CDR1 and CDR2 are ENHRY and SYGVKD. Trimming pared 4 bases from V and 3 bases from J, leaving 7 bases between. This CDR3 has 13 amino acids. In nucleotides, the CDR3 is TGTGCCATCAGTGGGGGGTTCAATCAGCCCCAGCATTTT. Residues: CAISGGFNQPQHF.

In DNA, the CDR3 is TGTGCCAGCAGACCTCAGGGATTCCGGTGGTACAATGAGCAGTTCTTC. The encoded protein is CASRPQGFRWYNEQFF. The chain links TRBV6-1 to TRBJ2-1, with a possible D match to TRBD1 (5 bases). Germline V lookup: CDR1 MNHNS, CDR2 SASEGT. Deletions cut 6 bases from V and 4 bases from J, with 19 bases between. The CDR3 extends over 16 amino acids.

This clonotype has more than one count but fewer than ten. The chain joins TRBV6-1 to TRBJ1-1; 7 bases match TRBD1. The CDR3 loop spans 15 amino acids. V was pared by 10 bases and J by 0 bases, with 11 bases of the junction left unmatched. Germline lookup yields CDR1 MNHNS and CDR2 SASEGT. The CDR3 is CAITRAGGMNTEAFF. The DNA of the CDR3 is TGTGCCATCACCCGGGCAGGGGGTATGAACACTGAAGCTTTCTTT.

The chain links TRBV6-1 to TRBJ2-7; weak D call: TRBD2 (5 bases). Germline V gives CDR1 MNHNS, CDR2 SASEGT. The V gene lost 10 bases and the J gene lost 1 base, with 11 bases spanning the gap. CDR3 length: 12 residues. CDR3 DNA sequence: TGTGCCACCAGCCGGGGATCCTACGAGCAGTACTTC. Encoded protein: CATSRGSYEQYF.